This entry features one T cell receptor (beta chain) sequence. With a much larger clone just one base away, this may be a read error. The sample is drawn from a study of T cells in Graves' hyperthyroidism and ophthalmopathy. There were TCR beta CDR3 regions amplified from RNA transcripts. First-round RT-PCR targeting the TCR CDR3 was performed with the HTBI primer set. TCRdb analysed the multiplex PCR reads with MiXCR anew, one entry per CDR3 protein. The sample comprises a few hundred thousand distinct CDR3 sequences, roughly 16% of which are singletons, and 3% to 4% rests with the top ten. V shed 4 bases and J shed 1 base, with 12 bases lying between them. CDR3 length equals 14 residues. In germline, CDR1 is SGHRS, CDR2 YFSETQ.

Material for sequencing was blood. This sequence was found in a middle-aged woman with Graves' ophthalmopathy. J is TRBJ2-7 and V is TRBV5-1; D remains unclear. The CDR3 protein is CASSPSRSSYEQYF. The CDR3 nucleotides are TGCGCCAGCAGCCCGTCTAGGTCATCCTACGAGCAGTACTTC.